Sequencing of this T cell receptor beta chain was carried out in a study of cytomegalovirus exposure and HLA in healthy donors. Study details: The same platform was used for the roughly 110 validation repertoires as for the 650 to 800 first-cohort repertoires, as reported in a later analysis.

The V and J ends lost 8 bases and 6 bases, in that order; junction bases with no gene match: 7. There are 13 residues in the CDR3. CDR1 and CDR2 from the germline V gene are SQVTM and ANQGSEA. The data were produced by immunoSEQ multiplex PCR, yet TCRdb's version contains in-frame clones alone and is incomplete. The table records under 140,000 clones, roughly 88% of them present only once. General study points: There were under 200 TCR beta chains listed as cytomegalovirus-associated.

For this clone: The antigen remains unidentified.

Specimen: PBMCs. This chain links TRBV29-1 with TRBJ2-5; the match to TRBD2 covers 12 bases. The TCR comes from a woman in her twenties or thirties in good health and CMV-seropositive. The CDR3 sequence: CSIGLAGSKTQYF. CDR3 coding DNA: TGCAGCATCGGACTAGCGGGGTCGAAGACCCAGTACTTC. Combining the CDR3 with reference TRBV29-1 and TRBJ2-5 gives the whole variable domain SAVISQKPSRDICQRGTSLTIQCQVDSQVTMMFWYRQQPGQSLTLIATANQGSEATYESGFVIDKFPISRPNLTFSTLTVSNMSPEDSSIYLCSIGLAGSKTQYFGPGTRLLVL.